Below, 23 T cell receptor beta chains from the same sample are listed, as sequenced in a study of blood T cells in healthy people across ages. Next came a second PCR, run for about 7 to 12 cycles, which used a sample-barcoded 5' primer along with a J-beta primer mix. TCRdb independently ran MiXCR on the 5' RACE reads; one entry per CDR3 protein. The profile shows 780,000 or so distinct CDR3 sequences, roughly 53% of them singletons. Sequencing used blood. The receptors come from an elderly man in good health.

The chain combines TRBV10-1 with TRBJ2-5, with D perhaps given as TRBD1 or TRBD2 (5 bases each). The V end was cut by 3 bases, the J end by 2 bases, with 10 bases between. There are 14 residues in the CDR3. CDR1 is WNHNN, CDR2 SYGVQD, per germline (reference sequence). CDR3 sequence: CASSDPGRQETQYF. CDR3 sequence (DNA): TGCGCCAGCAGTGACCCGGGACGGCAAGAGACCCAGTACTTC.

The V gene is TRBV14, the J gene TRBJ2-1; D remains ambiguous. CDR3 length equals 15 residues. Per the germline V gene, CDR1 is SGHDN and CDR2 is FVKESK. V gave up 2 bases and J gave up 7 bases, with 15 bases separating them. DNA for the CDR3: TGTGCCAGCAGCCAAACCGCGTATGGTGGGAATGAGCAGTTCTTC. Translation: CASSQTAYGGNEQFF.

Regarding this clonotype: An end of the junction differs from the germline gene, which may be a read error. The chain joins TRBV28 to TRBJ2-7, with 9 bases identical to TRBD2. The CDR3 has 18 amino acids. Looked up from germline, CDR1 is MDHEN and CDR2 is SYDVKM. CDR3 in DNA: TGTGCCAGTAGTTTTGGGCTAGCGGGACGCAACCCCCATTACGAGCAGTACTTC. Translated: CASSFGLAGRNPHYEQYF.

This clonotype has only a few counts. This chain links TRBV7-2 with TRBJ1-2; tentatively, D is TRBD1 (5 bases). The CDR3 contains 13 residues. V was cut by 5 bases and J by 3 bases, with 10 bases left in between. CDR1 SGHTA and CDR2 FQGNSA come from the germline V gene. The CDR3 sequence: CASSEGQYYGYTF. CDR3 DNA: TGTGCCAGCAGCGAAGGACAATACTATGGCTACACCTTC.

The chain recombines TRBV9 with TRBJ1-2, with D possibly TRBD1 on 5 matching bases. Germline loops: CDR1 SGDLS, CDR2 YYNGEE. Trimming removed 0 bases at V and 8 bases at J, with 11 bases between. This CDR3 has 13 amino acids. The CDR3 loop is CASSVEGQSGYTF. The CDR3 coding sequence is TGTGCCAGCAGCGTAGAAGGACAAAGCGGCTACACCTTC.

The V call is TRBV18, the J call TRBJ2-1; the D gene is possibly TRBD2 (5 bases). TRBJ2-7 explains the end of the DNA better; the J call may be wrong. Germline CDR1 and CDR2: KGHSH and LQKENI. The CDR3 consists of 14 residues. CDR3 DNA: TGTGCCAGCTCACCCCTGGCGAACGGGGACGAGCAGTACTTC. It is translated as CASSPLANGDEQYF.

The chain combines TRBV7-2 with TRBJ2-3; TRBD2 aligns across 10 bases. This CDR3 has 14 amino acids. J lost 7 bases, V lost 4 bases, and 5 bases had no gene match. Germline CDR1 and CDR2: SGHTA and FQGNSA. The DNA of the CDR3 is TGTGCCAGCAGCTCTAGCGGGAGTACATATACGCAGTATTTT. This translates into CASSSSGSTYTQYF. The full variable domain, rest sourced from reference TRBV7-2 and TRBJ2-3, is GAGVSQSPSNKVTEKGKDVELRCDPISGHTALYWYRQSLGQGLEFLIYFQGNSAPDKSGLPSDRFSAERTGGSVSTLTIQRTQQEDSAVYLCASSSSGSTYTQYFGPGTRLTVL.

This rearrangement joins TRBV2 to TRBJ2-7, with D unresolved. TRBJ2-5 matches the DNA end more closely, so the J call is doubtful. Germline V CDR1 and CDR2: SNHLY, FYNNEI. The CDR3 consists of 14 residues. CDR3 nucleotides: TGTGCCAGCAGTAACCGACTCGGTGGAGAGACCCAGTACTTC. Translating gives CASSNRLGGETQYF.

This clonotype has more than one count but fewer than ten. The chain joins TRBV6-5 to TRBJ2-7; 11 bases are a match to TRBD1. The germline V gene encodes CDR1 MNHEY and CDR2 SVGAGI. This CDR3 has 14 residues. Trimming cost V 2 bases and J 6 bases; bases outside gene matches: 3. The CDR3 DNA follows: TGTGCCAGCAGTTACACCGGGACAGGGGGCGAGCAGTACTTC. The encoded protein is CASSYTGTGGEQYF.

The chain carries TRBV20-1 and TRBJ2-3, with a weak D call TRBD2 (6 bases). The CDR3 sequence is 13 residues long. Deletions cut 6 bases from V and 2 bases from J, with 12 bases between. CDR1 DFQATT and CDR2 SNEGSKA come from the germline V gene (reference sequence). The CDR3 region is CSAGDSVTDTQYF. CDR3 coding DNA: TGCAGTGCCGGGGACTCGGTCACAGATACGCAGTATTTT.

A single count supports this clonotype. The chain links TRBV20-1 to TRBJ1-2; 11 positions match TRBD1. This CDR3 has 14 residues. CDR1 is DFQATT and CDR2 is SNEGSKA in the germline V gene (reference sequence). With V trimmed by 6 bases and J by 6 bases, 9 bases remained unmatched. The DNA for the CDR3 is TGCAGTGCACCGGGACAGGGGGGCTATAATGGCTACACCTTC. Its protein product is CSAPGQGGYNGYTF.

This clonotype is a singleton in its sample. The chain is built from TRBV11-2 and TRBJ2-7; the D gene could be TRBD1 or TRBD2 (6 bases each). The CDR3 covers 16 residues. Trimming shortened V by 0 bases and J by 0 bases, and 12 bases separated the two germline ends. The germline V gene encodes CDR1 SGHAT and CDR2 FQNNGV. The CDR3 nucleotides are TGTGCCAGCAGCTTAGAAGGCGGGACAAGCTCCTACGAGCAGTACTTC. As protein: CASSLEGGTSSYEQYF.

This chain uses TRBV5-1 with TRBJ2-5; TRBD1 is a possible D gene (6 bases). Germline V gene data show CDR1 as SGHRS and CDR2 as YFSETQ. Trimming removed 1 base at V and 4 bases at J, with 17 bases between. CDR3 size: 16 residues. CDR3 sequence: CASSLTSRQGLETQYF. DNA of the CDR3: TGCGCCAGCAGCTTGACTTCTCGGCAGGGGCTAGAGACCCAGTACTTC.

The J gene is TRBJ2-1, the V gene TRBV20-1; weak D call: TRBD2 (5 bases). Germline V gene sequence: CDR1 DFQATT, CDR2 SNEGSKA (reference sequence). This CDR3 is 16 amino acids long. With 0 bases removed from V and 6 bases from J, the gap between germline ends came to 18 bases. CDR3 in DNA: TGCAGTGCTAGAGATCGTGGGGTAGCGACGGTCAATGAGCAGTTCTTC. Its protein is CSARDRGVATVNEQFF.

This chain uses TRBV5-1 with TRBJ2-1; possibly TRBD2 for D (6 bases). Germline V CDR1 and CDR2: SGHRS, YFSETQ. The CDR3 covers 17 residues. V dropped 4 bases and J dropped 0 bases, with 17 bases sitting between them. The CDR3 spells CASSGGLNPSSYNEQFF. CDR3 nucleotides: TGCGCCAGCAGCGGGGGGTTAAATCCTAGCTCCTACAATGAGCAGTTCTTC.

CDR3 DNA: TGTGCCAGCACCCTTGGGGGGGGTACAGCCAAAAACATTCAGTACTTC. It specifies CASTLGGGTAKNIQYF. The V and J genes are TRBV7-2 and TRBJ2-4; 7 bases match TRBD2. The germline V gene has CDR1 SGHTA and CDR2 FQGNSA. There are 16 residues in the CDR3. V shed 7 bases and J 0 bases; nucleotides not matched to a gene: 9.

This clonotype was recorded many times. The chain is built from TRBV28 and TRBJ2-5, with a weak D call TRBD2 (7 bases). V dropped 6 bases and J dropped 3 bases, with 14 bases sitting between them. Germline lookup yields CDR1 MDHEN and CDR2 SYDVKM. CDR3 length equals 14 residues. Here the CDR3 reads CASSFLGGEETQYF. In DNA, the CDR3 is TGTGCCAGCAGCTTTCTAGGGGGGGAAGAGACCCAGTACTTC.

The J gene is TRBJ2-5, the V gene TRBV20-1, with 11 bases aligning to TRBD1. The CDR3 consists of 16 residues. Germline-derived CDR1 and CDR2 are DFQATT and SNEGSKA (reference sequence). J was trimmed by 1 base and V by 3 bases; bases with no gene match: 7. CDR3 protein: CSARVGTGGLQETQYF. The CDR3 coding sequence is TGCAGTGCTAGGGTCGGGACAGGGGGTCTCCAAGAGACCCAGTACTTC.

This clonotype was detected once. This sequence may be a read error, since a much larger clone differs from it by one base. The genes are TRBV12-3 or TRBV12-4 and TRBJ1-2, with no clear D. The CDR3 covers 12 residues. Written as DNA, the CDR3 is TGTGCCAGCAGTTTGGCTAACTATGGCAACACCTTC. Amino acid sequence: CASSLANYGNTF.

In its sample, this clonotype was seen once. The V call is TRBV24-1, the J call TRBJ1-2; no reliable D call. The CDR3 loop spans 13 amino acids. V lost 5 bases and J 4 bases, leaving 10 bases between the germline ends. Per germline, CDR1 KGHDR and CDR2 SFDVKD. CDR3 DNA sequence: TGTGCCACCAGTGGGGAGCGTAGCTATGGCTACACCTTC. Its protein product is CATSGERSYGYTF.

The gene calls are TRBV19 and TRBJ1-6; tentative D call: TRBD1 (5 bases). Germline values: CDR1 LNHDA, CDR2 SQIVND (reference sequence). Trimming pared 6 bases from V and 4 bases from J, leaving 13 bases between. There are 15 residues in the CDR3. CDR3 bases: TGTGCCAGTAGGTCCGGGACCGAATATAATTCACCCCTCCACTTT. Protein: CASRSGTEYNSPLHF.

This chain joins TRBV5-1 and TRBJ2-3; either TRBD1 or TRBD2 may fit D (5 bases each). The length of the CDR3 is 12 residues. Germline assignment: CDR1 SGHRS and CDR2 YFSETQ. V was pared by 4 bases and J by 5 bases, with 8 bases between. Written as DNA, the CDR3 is TGCGCCAGCAGCCGGGACGGAGATACGCAGTATTTT. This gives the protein CASSRDGDTQYF. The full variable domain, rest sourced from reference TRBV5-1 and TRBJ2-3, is KAGVTQTPRYLIKTRGQQVTLSCSPISGHRSVSWYQQTPGQGLQFLFEYFSETQRNKGNFPGRFSGRQFSNSRSEMNVSTLELGDSALYLCASSRDGDTQYFGPGTRLTVL.

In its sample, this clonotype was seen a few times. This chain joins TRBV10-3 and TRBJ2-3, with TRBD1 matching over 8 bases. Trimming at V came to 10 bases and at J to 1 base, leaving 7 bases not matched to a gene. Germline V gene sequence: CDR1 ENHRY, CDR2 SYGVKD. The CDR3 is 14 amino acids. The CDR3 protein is CATNPGQGTDTQYF. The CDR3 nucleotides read TGTGCCACAAACCCGGGACAGGGCACAGATACGCAGTATTTT.